The rows below give T cell receptor beta chains drawn from one sample of a study of T cell responses to AZD1222 COVID-19 vaccine. Only in-frame clones appear in the TCRdb table, and some are missing; sequencing was by immunoSEQ multiplex PCR. The sample has more than 50,000 clones, 79% seen once; the top ten hold around 25%. The sequencing used peripheral blood, collected on day 0 of MenACWY control vaccination. The receptors stem from an adult in good health. Both conserved end residues are part of each CDR3. Each record gives: J gene, D gene, V gene, clone size, CDR3 DNA, CDR3 protein. D genes are given only for firm matches. Rows may omit the clone size; those that give it use once, few, many or a size class.

J: TRBJ2-7
D: TRBD1
V: TRBV28
size: -
DNA: TGTGCCAGCAGCTCTCCGGGACAGTCCTACGAGCAGTACTTC
CDR3: CASSSPGQSYEQYF

J: TRBJ1-3
D: -
V: TRBV9
size: -
DNA: TGTGCCAGCAGCGCAAGGGCCCAGGGGTGGTTGTTAGGAGACACCATATATTTT
CDR3: CASSARAQGWLLGDTIYF

J: TRBJ1-1
D: -
V: TRBV6-5
size: -
DNA: TGTGCCAGCCTCAGGACGGGGGGATCGAACACTGAAGCTTTCTTT
CDR3: CASLRTGGSNTEAFF

J: TRBJ2-7
D: TRBD2
V: TRBV6-5
size: -
DNA: TGTGCCAGCGGGCCTTGGGAGCGGGGCGAAGAGCAGTACTTC
CDR3: CASGPWERGEEQYF

J: TRBJ2-3
D: -
V: TRBV19
size: -
DNA: TGTGCCAGTACAGGGAGCACAGATACGCAGTATTTT
CDR3: CASTGSTDTQYF

J: TRBJ1-5
D: TRBD1
V: TRBV19
size: -
DNA: TGTGCCAGTATAGGGGACCGACAGGGGGGAAGCAATCAGCCCCAGCATTTT
CDR3: CASIGDRQGGSNQPQHF

J: TRBJ2-7
D: -
V: TRBV3-1/TRBV3-2
size: few
DNA: TGTGCCAGCAGCTCATCTACTGGGGTCTACGAGCAGTACTTC
CDR3: CASSSSTGVYEQYF

J: TRBJ1-2
D: -
V: TRBV4-3
size: -
DNA: TGCGCCAGCAGCCGATCCCGACAAGGGGGTAACTATGGCTACACCTTC
CDR3: CASSRSRQGGNYGYTF

J: TRBJ2-7
D: TRBD2
V: TRBV30
size: few
DNA: TGTGCCTGGACGCCGCTAGCGGGGTCGTCACGGCAGTACTTC
CDR3: CAWTPLAGSSRQYF

J: TRBJ2-3
D: TRBD2
V: TRBV9
size: -
DNA: TGTGCCAGCAGACCCGGGACTAGCGGGACGGATACGCAGTATTTT
CDR3: CASRPGTSGTDTQYF

J: TRBJ1-2
D: TRBD1
V: TRBV7-9
size: -
DNA: TGTGCCAGCAGCTCGGATTTGCGGGACAGGCATGGCTACACCTTC
CDR3: CASSSDLRDRHGYTF

J: TRBJ2-2
D: -
V: TRBV9
size: -
DNA: TGTGCCAGCAGCGTTTCCGGGGTGAACACCGGGGAGCTGTTTTTT
CDR3: CASSVSGVNTGELFF

J: TRBJ1-4
D: -
V: TRBV5-1
size: -
DNA: TGCGCCAGCAGCTTGGAGGACATGGAAAAACTGTTTTTT
CDR3: CASSLEDMEKLFF

J: TRBJ1-5
D: -
V: TRBV25-1
size: few
DNA: TGTGCCAGCAGTGACTATGACGTTTATCAGCATTTT
CDR3: CASSDYDVYQHF

J: TRBJ1-2
D: -
V: TRBV19
size: -
DNA: TGTGCCAGTAGTATAGTTCTGAGAAACGGCTACACCTTC
CDR3: CASSIVLRNGYTF

J: TRBJ1-2
D: -
V: TRBV19
size: -
DNA: TGTGCCAGTAGTATTGGTAGGGTAACGGGCTACACCTTC
CDR3: CASSIGRVTGYTF

J: TRBJ1-6
D: -
V: TRBV7-6
size: once
DNA: TGTGCCAGCAGCTTAGGGGGGCAGAATAATTCACCCCTCCACTTT
CDR3: CASSLGGQNNSPLHF

J: TRBJ1-5
D: -
V: TRBV28
size: -
DNA: TGTGCCAGCAGTTTAGGGGGTTGGCAGCCCCAGCATTTT
CDR3: CASSLGGWQPQHF

J: TRBJ1-4
D: TRBD1
V: TRBV5-7
size: few
DNA: TGTGCCAGCAGCATAGGGACAGGGGTTCGGGAAGAAAAACTGTTTTTT
CDR3: CASSIGTGVREEKLFF

J: TRBJ1-1
D: -
V: TRBV19
size: -
DNA: TGTGCCAGTAGTATAAACAGGAACACTGAAGCTTTCTTT
CDR3: CASSINRNTEAFF

J: TRBJ2-1
D: TRBD1
V: TRBV29-1
size: -
DNA: TGCAGCGTTGCAGGGGGTCGCGATGAGCAGTTCTTC
CDR3: CSVAGGRDEQFF

J: TRBJ2-5
D: TRBD1
V: TRBV30
size: -
DNA: TGTGCCTTGACAGGGAAAGAGACCCAGTACTTC
CDR3: CALTGKETQYF

J: TRBJ1-3
D: -
V: TRBV5-1
size: -
DNA: TGCGCCAGCAGCTTGGGGGATATGACAACTGGAAACACCATATATTTT
CDR3: CASSLGDMTTGNTIYF